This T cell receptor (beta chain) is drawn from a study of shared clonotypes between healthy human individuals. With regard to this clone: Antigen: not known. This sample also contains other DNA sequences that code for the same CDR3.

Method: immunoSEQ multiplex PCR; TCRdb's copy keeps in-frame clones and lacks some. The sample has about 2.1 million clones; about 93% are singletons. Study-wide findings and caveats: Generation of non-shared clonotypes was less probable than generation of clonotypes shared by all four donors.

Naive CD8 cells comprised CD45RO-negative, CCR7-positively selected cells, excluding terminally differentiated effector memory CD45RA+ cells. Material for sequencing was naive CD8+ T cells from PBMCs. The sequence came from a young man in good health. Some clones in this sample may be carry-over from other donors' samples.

The CDR3 region is CASSVGQGTSYEQYF. In nucleotides, the CDR3 is TGTGCCAGCAGCGTGGGACAGGGAACCTCCTACGAGCAGTACTTC. V is TRBV9 and J is TRBJ2-7; 9 bases are shared with TRBD1. CDR1 and CDR2 (germline): SGDLS, YYNGEE. The CDR3 is made up of 15 amino acids. V shed 2 bases, J shed 0 bases, and the junction held 3 bases outside the gene matches.